The 3 T cell receptor beta chains reported below all come from one sample, sequenced in a study of regulatory T cells in long-lasting Graves disease. Described time point: newly diagnosed GD, antithyroid drugs for less than 3 months. With RNA extracted from PBMCs as input, the TCR library was made. Arm-PCR of CDR3 regions with iRepertoire HTBI primers generated TCR beta libraries. TCRdb called the multiplex PCR reads again in MiXCR, with one record for every CDR3 protein. This table has some 320,000 distinct CDR3 sequences, over 15% appearing once. The sample here was peripheral blood mononuclear cells (PBMCs), taken at new diagnosis, from a patient treated with antithyroid drugs. The receptors originated from a female donor with Graves disease.

This clonotype was detected many times. The rearrangement joins TRBV2 to TRBJ2-7, with 10 bases that match TRBD2. V shed 8 bases and J 2 bases; nucleotides not matched to a gene: 12. Germline V CDR1 and CDR2: SNHLY, FYNNEI. The CDR3 consists of 16 residues. The CDR3 bases are TGTGCCAGCGTCACTCAAAGGACTAGCGGAACCTACGAGCAGTACTTC. Amino acid sequence: CASVTQRTSGTYEQYF. The whole variable domain, remainder taken from reference TRBV2 and TRBJ2-7, is EPEVTQTPSHQVTQMGQEVILRCVPISNHLYFYWYRQILGQKVEFLVSFYNNEISEKSEIFDDQFSVERPDGSNFTLKIRSTKLEDSAMYFCASVTQRTSGTYEQYFGPGTRLTVT.

This clonotype was counted only a few times. This chain links TRBV5-4 with TRBJ1-6, with 7 bases fitting TRBD1. The germline CDR1 and CDR2 sequences are SGHNT and YYREEE (reference sequence). The CDR3 runs to 16 residues. J lost 5 bases, V lost 5 bases, and 10 bases had no gene match. CDR3 DNA: TGTGCCAGCAGTGGGACTGGGACAGCAAATAATTCACCCCTCCACTTT. It yields the protein CASSGTGTANNSPLHF.

This clonotype was detected many times. V and J are TRBV12-3 or TRBV12-4 and TRBJ2-1; TRBD2 agrees at 7 bases. Unmatched junction bases numbered 7, after V lost 5 bases and J lost 6 bases. CDR3 length: 14 amino acids. CDR3 DNA sequence: TGTGCCAGCAGTACGGCGGGAGTAAGCAATGAGCAGTTCTTC. Its protein product is CASSTAGVSNEQFF.